Listed here is a single T cell receptor beta chain. Profiled with immunoSEQ multiplex PCR; TCRdb holds only in-frame clones, not every one. The sample includes under 350,000 clones, approximately 90% of them seen just once. These data are taken from a study of blood T cell repertoires in COVID-19. V lost 5 bases to trimming and J lost 2 bases, with 13 bases between them. The germline CDR1 and CDR2 sequences are KGHDR and SFDVKD. CDR3 length: 15 amino acids. V is TRBV24-1 and J is TRBJ2-3; possibly TRBD1 for D (6 bases). Input material: peripheral blood. This receptor was obtained from a man in his forties with acute or convalescent COVID-19. CDR3 amino acids: CATSGPDRYTDTQYF. The CDR3 DNA follows: TGTGCCACCAGTGGTCCGGACAGATACACAGATACGCAGTATTTT.